The 13 T cell receptor beta chains below all came from one sample that was sequenced in a study of T cells after yellow fever vaccination. Each CDR3 protein is one row after TCRdb ran MiXCR on the 5' RACE reads. The sample lists some 240,000 distinct CDR3 sequences; over 4.5% were seen once. Specimen: CD4+ T cells sorted from PBMCs, collected on the day of the yellow fever booster vaccination. All receptors derive from a young man who received the YFV17D yellow fever vaccine.

The gene calls are TRBV12-3 or TRBV12-4 and TRBJ1-2, with a weak D call TRBD1 (5 bases). CDR3 length: 14 amino acids. V lost 7 bases, J lost 0 bases, and 12 bases lay in between. CDR3 protein: CASTGDVANYGYTF. The CDR3 DNA is TGTGCCAGCACCGGGGACGTCGCTAACTATGGCTACACCTTC.

CDR3 in DNA: TGTGCCAGCAGCCGCGCAGGGGGTGGGCAGACCCAGTACTTC. Its translation: CASSRAGGGQTQYF. The chain is built from TRBV7-2 and TRBJ2-5, with 7 nucleotides matching TRBD1. The CDR3 sequence is 14 residues long. CDR1 SGHTA and CDR2 FQGNSA come from the germline V gene. Trimming removed 5 bases from V and 6 bases from J; junction bases left unmatched: 9.

This clonotype was observed many times. This sequence joins TRBV7-2 and TRBJ1-2; TRBD1 agrees at 8 bases. CDR3 size: 15 residues. The ends lost 5 bases at V and 2 bases at J; junction bases unmatched: 7. Germline values: CDR1 SGHTA, CDR2 FQGNSA. The CDR3 region is CASSPPRTGNYGYTF. In DNA, the CDR3 is TGTGCCAGCAGCCCACCCCGGACAGGGAACTATGGCTACACCTTC.

This clonotype was detected ten times or more. The CDR3 here is CASSKARQSQETQYF. The CDR3 DNA reads as TGTGCCAGCAGTAAAGCCCGGCAAAGCCAAGAGACCCAGTACTTC. The V call is TRBV6-6, the J call TRBJ2-5; D not certain. The germline gives CDR1 MNHNY, CDR2 SVGAGI (reference sequence). The germline V and J ends were trimmed by 5 bases and 1 base, with 14 bases remaining between them. This CDR3 spans 15 amino acids.

This clonotype has ten or more counts. The genes are TRBV4-2 and TRBJ2-7, with D unresolved. The CDR3 contains 14 residues. Trimming removed 2 bases from V and 0 bases from J, with 8 bases in between. Germline V gene data show CDR1 as LGHNA and CDR2 as YNFKEQ. The DNA for the CDR3 is TGTGCCAGCAGCCAAAGTCGCGACTCCTACGAGCAGTACTTC. It encodes CASSQSRDSYEQYF.

This clonotype was found a few times. The chain links TRBV6-1 to TRBJ2-7; D remains unclear. This CDR3 contains 12 residues. V lost 2 bases and J lost 2, with 4 bases in between. Germline lookup yields CDR1 MNHNS and CDR2 SASEGT. Here the CDR3 DNA reads TGTGCCAGCAGTGAACAGACCTACGAGCAGTACGTC. Encoded protein: CASSEQTYEQYV.

In its sample, this clonotype was seen many times. The CDR3 bases are TGTGCCACCAGCAGAGATGGGGTACTAGCGGGGGACAATGAGCAGTTCTTC. This sequence encodes CATSRDGVLAGDNEQFF. The chain combines TRBV15 with TRBJ2-1; 11 positions agree with TRBD2. This CDR3 is built from 17 residues. V shed 0 bases, J shed 5 bases, and the junction held 6 bases outside the gene matches. CDR1 LNHNV and CDR2 YYDKDF come from the germline V gene (reference sequence).

This chain joins TRBV14 and TRBJ2-2; D is perhaps TRBD1 or TRBD2 (6 bases each). V lost 4 bases and J 6 bases, leaving 18 bases between the germline ends. Looked up from germline, CDR1 is SGHDN and CDR2 is FVKESK. The CDR3 extends over 16 amino acids. The CDR3 DNA reads as TGTGCCAGCAGCCGAGGCTCGGGGGCCCGGGCCGGGGAGCTGTTTTTT. This translates into CASSRGSGARAGELFF.

This clonotype was picked up many times. The rearrangement links TRBV7-2 to TRBJ2-1; D unclear. Germline CDR1 is SGHTA and CDR2 is FQGNSA. The CDR3 totals 11 residues. Trimming took off 4 bases at V and 10 bases at J, with 8 bases between the two ends. The CDR3 DNA follows: TGTGCCAGCAGCTCAGCGCTCGAGCAGTTCTTC. It specifies CASSSALEQFF.

This clonotype was observed a few times. The V gene is TRBV4-3, the J gene TRBJ2-3, with TRBD2 matching over 11 bases. Looked up from germline, CDR1 is LGHNA and CDR2 is YSLEER. Trimming removed 0 bases from V and 3 bases from J; junction bases left unmatched: 5. The CDR3 runs 17 residues. CDR3 loop: CASSQELLAGVTDTQYF. CDR3 sequence (DNA): TGCGCCAGCAGCCAAGAGTTACTAGCGGGGGTTACAGATACGCAGTATTTT.

The V gene is TRBV29-1, the J gene TRBJ1-5; D gene ambiguous. Germline V gene sequence: CDR1 SQVTM, CDR2 ANQGSEA. The V gene lost 5 bases and the J gene lost 5 bases, with 10 bases spanning the gap. The CDR3 has 12 amino acids. The CDR3 here is CSVSSADQPQHF. DNA of the CDR3: TGCAGCGTTTCTTCGGCCGATCAGCCCCAGCATTTT.

Ten or more counts support this clonotype. This chain connects TRBV12-3 or TRBV12-4 to TRBJ2-3; 10 nucleotides agree with TRBD2. CDR3 length equals 15 residues. Trimming cost V 7 bases and J 5 bases; bases outside gene matches: 9. The CDR3 coding sequence is TGTGCCAGCACCATCGGGACTAGCGTCCTAGATACGCAGTATTTT. Residues: CASTIGTSVLDTQYF.

A few counts support this clonotype. This rearrangement joins TRBV4-1 to TRBJ1-4; TRBD1 agrees at 8 bases. V was pared by 6 bases and J by 5 bases, with 8 bases of the junction left unmatched. The CDR3 is made up of 15 amino acids. Germline V lookup: CDR1 MGHRA, CDR2 YSYEKL. Here the CDR3 reads CASRHADRENEKLFF. The CDR3 DNA reads TGCGCCAGCAGACACGCGGACAGGGAGAATGAAAAACTGTTTTTT.